This T cell receptor (beta chain) was sequenced for a study of cytomegalovirus exposure and HLA in healthy donors. Study summary: In terms of ancestry, the Caucasian-associated cluster contained around four fifths of the approximately 400 genotyped donors. The study's findings and limits: Highly shared variants forming one cluster were likely a sequencing artifact. Investigators reported fewer than 200 TCR beta chains as tied to cytomegalovirus.

In the case of this clone: Its antigen remains unknown.

PCR used 60 Vbeta primers and 13 Jbeta primers. The protocol was immunoSEQ multiplex PCR, while the TCRdb copy is restricted to in-frame clones and leaves out a portion. The table includes 150,000 to 200,000 clones, roughly 79% detected once. Germline V gene sequence: CDR1 SEHNR, CDR2 FQNEAQ (reference sequence). This CDR3 contains 15 residues. V gave up 1 base and J gave up 6 bases; unmatched junction bases: 5. The sequenced sample was PBMCs. This chain links TRBV7-9 with TRBJ1-4; 7 bases match TRBD1. This receptor was identified in a woman younger than 45 in good health and CMV-seropositive. CDR3 sequence (DNA): TGTGCCAGCAGCTTAGGGGACAGAAGAGATGAAAAACTGTTTTTT. Translated: CASSLGDRRDEKLFF.